The 5 T cell receptor beta chains below all came from one sample that was sequenced in a study of blood T cell repertoires in COVID-19. The protocol was immunoSEQ multiplex PCR, while the TCRdb copy is restricted to in-frame clones and leaves out a portion. This sample has some 97,000 clones, with around four fifths found just once. Sequencing was performed on peripheral blood. The receptors come from a man aged 65-85 years with active or convalescent COVID-19.

This chain joins TRBV5-1 and TRBJ1-1; 11 bases align to TRBD1. Germline V gene data show CDR1 as SGHRS and CDR2 as YFSETQ. The CDR3 runs to 16 residues. V dropped 6 bases and J dropped 5; count of bases not matched to a gene: 12. The CDR3 DNA reads TGCGCCAGCACCGACTCGGACAGGGGGCTGTGGACTGAAGCTTTCTTT. As protein: CASTDSDRGLWTEAFF.

The chain recombines TRBV7-2 with TRBJ2-2; D possibly corresponds to TRBD2 (6 bases). Trimming pared 7 bases from V and 5 bases from J, leaving 17 bases between. CDR3 length equals 15 residues. Looked up from germline, CDR1 is SGHTA and CDR2 is FQGNSA. CDR3 sequence: CASIDRGGRTGELFF. DNA for the CDR3: TGTGCCAGCATCGATAGGGGAGGTCGGACCGGGGAGCTGTTTTTT.

DNA of the CDR3: TGTGCCAGCTCACCGGTTTTAACAGGGCATCCGGGAGGCTACACCTTC. Protein: CASSPVLTGHPGGYTF. The chain is built from TRBV18 and TRBJ1-2; D might be TRBD1 (6 bases). The CDR3 runs to 16 residues. V lost 3 bases and J 8 bases, leaving 22 bases between the germline ends. CDR1 and CDR2 from the germline V gene are KGHSH and LQKENI.

V and J are TRBV20-1 and TRBJ1-2; 8 bases match TRBD1. V trimming: 8 bases; J trimming: 8 bases; junction bases outside the gene matches: 7. CDR1 is DFQATT, CDR2 SNEGSKA, per germline (reference sequence). The CDR3 runs 11 residues. This chain's CDR3 is CSLIQGEGYTF. For the CDR3, the DNA is TGCAGTCTGATACAGGGGGAGGGCTACACCTTC.

The chain recombines TRBV9 with TRBJ2-7, with a possible D match to TRBD2 (7 bases). The CDR3 consists of 18 residues. V gave up 0 bases and J gave up 0 bases, with 19 bases separating them. Germline-derived CDR1 and CDR2 are SGDLS and YYNGEE. CDR3 DNA: TGTGCCAGCAGCGTAGGGGGAGGGGACAATTTGGCCTCCTACGAGCAGTACTTC. Translating gives CASSVGGGDNLASYEQYF.